These 28 T cell receptor beta chains originate from one sample sequenced in a study of response to subunit inactivated influenza vaccine. From the RT-PCR reads, TCRdb called clonotypes with MiXCR, one entry per CDR3 protein. The table lists roughly 150,000 distinct CDR3 sequences, approximately 10% of them singletons. Sequenced material: non-naive T cells sorted from PBMCs, taken roughly 46 days after vaccination. These receptors originate from a man aged 50 to 59 who received an inactivated influenza vaccine.

In its sample, this clonotype was seen a few times. The J gene is TRBJ1-5, the V gene TRBV20-1, with TRBD1 as a possible D gene (5 bases). The CDR3 sequence is 13 residues long. Germline assignment: CDR1 DFQATT and CDR2 SNEGSKA (reference sequence). V was shortened by 3 bases and J by 3 bases, with 9 bases between the two germline ends. The DNA for the CDR3 is TGCAGTGCTAGCGGGGCCCCCAATCAGCCCCAGCATTTT. Its protein product is CSASGAPNQPQHF.

J is TRBJ1-6 and V is TRBV5-6; D remains ambiguous. The CDR3 runs 16 residues. CDR1 is SGHDT and CDR2 is YYEEEE in the germline V gene. Between the trimmed V and J ends, which lost 5 bases and 10 bases, there was a span of 22 bases. CDR3 sequence reads: CASSPGGRLSGSPLHF. The CDR3 nucleotides are TGTGCCAGCAGTCCAGGTGGCAGACTATCCGGCTCACCCCTCCACTTT.

This clonotype was observed many times. V is TRBV20-1 and J is TRBJ2-5, with D tentatively TRBD2 (5 bases). CDR1 is DFQATT and CDR2 is SNEGSKA in the germline V gene (reference sequence). The CDR3 runs to 16 residues. The V end lost 3 bases, the J end lost 2 bases, and 19 bases lay between the germline ends. The DNA for the CDR3 is TGCAGTGCTAGGGTTTCGGGATCGGGCGGTCAAGAGACCCAGTACTTC. It specifies CSARVSGSGGQETQYF.

The chain uses TRBV29-1 and TRBJ2-2, with 7 bases identical to TRBD2. The ends lost 6 bases at V and 0 bases at J; junction bases unmatched: 4. The CDR3 sequence is 14 residues long. Germline CDR1 is SQVTM and CDR2 is ANQGSEA. The CDR3 spells CSVAGRANTGELFF. CDR3 sequence (DNA): TGCAGCGTAGCGGGACGCGCGAACACCGGGGAGCTGTTTTTT.

This clonotype was observed at least ten times. The chain couples TRBV6-1 to TRBJ2-7; TRBD2 aligns across 8 bases. V gave up 8 bases and J gave up 4 bases; unmatched junction bases: 10. Germline V gives CDR1 MNHNS, CDR2 SASEGT. This CDR3 contains 14 residues. The CDR3 here is CASASGRKGYEQYF. In DNA, the CDR3 is TGTGCCAGCGCTAGCGGGCGAAAAGGTTACGAGCAGTACTTC.

V and J are TRBV5-5 and TRBJ2-5, with D possibly being TRBD2 (6 bases). The ends were cut back, 2 bases at V and 0 bases at J, with 11 bases in the middle. Per the germline V gene, CDR1 is SGHKS and CDR2 is YYEKEE (reference sequence). The CDR3 consists of 15 residues. CDR3 DNA: TGTGCCAGCAGCTTACTCGGGAGTGACCAAGAGACCCAGTACTTC. Protein: CASSLLGSDQETQYF.

This clonotype was observed a handful of times. The V gene is TRBV4-3, the J gene TRBJ2-3; D gene unclear. CDR1 and CDR2 from the germline V gene are LGHNA and YSLEER. The V and J ends lost 2 bases and 2 bases respectively, with 8 bases between them. The CDR3 runs 14 residues. The CDR3 loop is CASSQRVNTDTQYF. Here the CDR3 DNA reads TGCGCCAGCAGCCAAAGGGTAAACACAGATACGCAGTATTTT.

The sample holds a few counts of this clonotype. The chain employs TRBV9 and TRBJ2-2, with D possibly matching TRBD1 (6 bases). CDR1 and CDR2 (germline): SGDLS, YYNGEE. V dropped 2 bases and J dropped 6 bases, with 11 bases sitting between them. This CDR3 region has 14 residues. The chain's CDR3 is CASSVRDKSGELFF. In DNA, the CDR3 is TGTGCCAGCAGCGTTCGGGACAAGTCCGGGGAGCTGTTTTTT.

This clonotype was found many times. The chain is built from TRBV9 and TRBJ2-7, with D possibly being TRBD2 (5 bases). V lost 0 bases to trimming and J lost 4 bases, with 14 bases between them. The germline V gene encodes CDR1 SGDLS and CDR2 YYNGEE. This CDR3 comprises 15 residues. CDR3 coding DNA: TGTGCCAGCAGCGTAGAAAGCGGAGGACCTTACGAGCAGTACTTC. It is translated as CASSVESGGPYEQYF.

The sample holds many counts of this clonotype. The chain joins TRBV5-1 to TRBJ2-5, with 7 bases that match TRBD2. The V gene end was trimmed by 4 bases and the J gene end by 0 bases; junction bases not matched to a gene: 3. The CDR3 is made up of 14 amino acids. Germline V gives CDR1 SGHRS, CDR2 YFSETQ. The CDR3 sequence: CASSVGTNQETQYF. The CDR3 DNA sequence: TGCGCCAGCAGCGTGGGGACTAACCAAGAGACCCAGTACTTC.

This clonotype was seen ten or more times. The genes are TRBV4-2 and TRBJ2-1; D is ambiguous. CDR1 is LGHNA, CDR2 YNFKEQ, per germline. V shed 0 bases and J shed 5 bases, with 5 bases lying between them. The CDR3 length is 13 residues. The CDR3 nucleotides read TGTGCCAGCAGCCAAGATAACAACAATGAGCAGTTCTTC. Encoded protein: CASSQDNNNEQFF.

J is TRBJ2-1 and V is TRBV28; 9 bases are a match to TRBD1. The CDR3 is made up of 16 amino acids. Per germline, CDR1 MDHEN and CDR2 SYDVKM. The junction had 9 bases not matched to a gene; V was cut back by 4 bases and J by 5 bases. CDR3 region: CASSYSPGQGHNEQFF. CDR3 bases: TGTGCCAGCAGTTACTCGCCGGGACAGGGTCACAATGAGCAGTTCTTC.

The table lists this clonotype with many counts. The chain uses TRBV7-2 and TRBJ2-1; D not certain. Germline-derived CDR1 and CDR2 are SGHTA and FQGNSA. The CDR3 covers 11 residues. V shed 5 bases and J shed 4 bases, with 3 bases lying between them. CDR3 coding DNA: TGTGCCAGCAGCAATTACAATGAGCAGTTCTTC. Protein sequence: CASSNYNEQFF. Full variable domain (rest looked up from reference TRBV7-2 and TRBJ2-1): GAGVSQSPSNKVTEKGKDVELRCDPISGHTALYWYRQSLGQGLEFLIYFQGNSAPDKSGLPSDRFSAERTGGSVSTLTIQRTQQEDSAVYLCASSNYNEQFFGPGTRLTVL.

The chain links TRBV6-1 to TRBJ1-6, with 9 bases aligning to TRBD1. CDR1 MNHNS and CDR2 SASEGT come from the germline V gene. The CDR3 length is 19 residues. After removal of 4 bases from V and 7 bases from J, the junction contained 17 bases not matched to a gene. CDR3 residues: CASSARDRVTYSENSPLHF. The CDR3 nucleotides read TGTGCCAGCAGTGCCCGGGACAGGGTCACCTATTCGGAAAATTCACCCCTCCACTTT.

This clonotype was detected many times. The chain combines TRBV5-6 with TRBJ1-5; D gene unclear. Germline values: CDR1 SGHDT, CDR2 YYEEEE. V was cut by 1 base and J by 4 bases, with 9 bases left in between. The CDR3 has 14 amino acids. The CDR3 sequence is CASSLWQSNQPQHF. The CDR3 DNA is TGTGCCAGCAGCTTGTGGCAGTCTAATCAGCCCCAGCATTTT.

This clonotype was counted only a few times. The J gene is TRBJ2-7, the V gene TRBV3-1, with TRBD1 matching over 12 bases. V gave up 3 bases and J gave up 6 bases; unmatched junction bases: 6. Germline CDR1 is LGHDT and CDR2 is YNNKEL (reference sequence). The CDR3 length is 15 residues. This CDR3 is CASSQTGTGGIEQYF. CDR3 nucleotide sequence: TGTGCCAGCAGCCAGACCGGGACAGGGGGCATCGAGCAGTACTTC.

The CDR3 region is CASSPPAGAYEQYF. As DNA, the CDR3 is TGTGCCAGCAGTCCCCCGGCAGGGGCCTACGAGCAGTACTTC. The genes are TRBV6-2 or TRBV6-3 and TRBJ2-7; a weak D match, TRBD1 (6 bases). The V end lost 5 bases, the J end lost 2 bases, and 13 bases lay between the germline ends. Germline V gene lookup returns CDR1 MNHEY and CDR2 SVGEGT. This CDR3 comprises 14 residues.

For this clonotype: A much bigger clone sits one base away, suggesting this may be a read error. CDR3 nucleotide sequence: TGTGCCAGCAGAACGGCGGAGCAGGGGAATCAGCCCCAGCATTTT. This encodes CASRTAEQGNQPQHF. The chain has TRBV6-2 or TRBV6-3 and TRBJ1-5; D may be TRBD1 (6 bases). Germline V gene lookup returns CDR1 MNHEY and CDR2 SVGEGT. V gave up 6 bases and J gave up 4 bases, with 16 bases separating them. There are 15 residues in the CDR3.

The table lists this clonotype with many counts. The genes are TRBV20-1 and TRBJ2-3, with D perhaps given as TRBD1 or TRBD2 (7 bases each). Looked up from germline, CDR1 is DFQATT and CDR2 is SNEGSKA (reference sequence). This CDR3 region has 15 residues. Here the CDR3 DNA reads TGCAGCCGCAGAGCAGGGGGGGCTAGCACAGATACGCAGTATTTT. This codes for CSRRAGGASTDTQYF.

This clonotype was recorded at least ten times. The chain recombines TRBV5-1 with TRBJ2-5; D is perhaps TRBD1 (6 bases). The ends were cut back, 0 bases at V and 5 bases at J, with 14 bases in the middle. Germline CDR1 reads SGHRS; CDR2 reads YFSETQ. CDR3 length: 15 residues. CDR3 loop: CASSLAVTGGETQYF. DNA for the CDR3: TGCGCCAGCAGCTTGGCCGTGACAGGAGGCGAGACCCAGTACTTC. Together with reference TRBV5-1 and TRBJ2-5, the CDR3 gives the full variable domain: KAGVTQTPRYLIKTRGQQVTLSCSPISGHRSVSWYQQTPGQGLQFLFEYFSETQRNKGNFPGRFSGRQFSNSRSEMNVSTLELGDSALYLCASSLAVTGGETQYFGPGTRLLVL.

The chain uses TRBV6-5 and TRBJ2-2; D ambiguous. The CDR3 runs 14 residues. The V and J ends lost 4 bases and 3 bases respectively, with 9 bases between them. Germline V gene data show CDR1 as MNHEY and CDR2 as SVGAGI. The CDR3 here is CASSFTAYTGELFF. CDR3 in DNA: TGTGCCAGCAGTTTTACAGCGTACACCGGGGAGCTGTTTTTT.

The gene calls are TRBV4-1 and TRBJ1-1, with a weak D call TRBD1 (5 bases). CDR3 length: 15 residues. Germline V CDR1 and CDR2: MGHRA, YSYEKL. V lost 0 bases to trimming and J lost 0 bases, with 8 bases between them. CDR3 nucleotide sequence: TGCGCCAGCAGCCAAGAGAGGGGTGTGAACACTGAAGCTTTCTTT. Protein: CASSQERGVNTEAFF.

This clonotype was found a few times. The gene calls are TRBV20-1 and TRBJ2-1, with 15 bases identical to TRBD2. The CDR3 runs 19 residues. Losses at the gene ends were 7 bases for V and 0 bases for J; bases not matched to a gene: 13. Looked up from germline, CDR1 is DFQATT and CDR2 is SNEGSKA (reference sequence). The DNA for the CDR3 is TGCAGTGGGACTAGCGGGAGGGCTCAACCGGGGTACTCCTACAATGAGCAGTTCTTC. Translation gives CSGTSGRAQPGYSYNEQFF.

V and J are TRBV18 and TRBJ1-1; D perhaps matches TRBD1 (6 bases). V shed 2 bases and J shed 4 bases, with 14 bases lying between them. Germline V CDR1 and CDR2: KGHSH, LQKENI. CDR3 size: 15 residues. Here the CDR3 reads CASSPSSAGVTEAFF. CDR3 nucleotides: TGTGCCAGCTCACCATCTTCGGCAGGGGTCACTGAAGCTTTCTTT.

This clonotype has only a few counts. The chain joins TRBV20-1 to TRBJ2-5; TRBD1 agrees at 10 bases. This CDR3 has 13 amino acids. Germline CDR1 and CDR2: DFQATT and SNEGSKA (reference sequence). J was trimmed by 6 bases and V by 3 bases; bases with no gene match: 4. CDR3 coding DNA: TGCAGTGCTAGGCGGGACAGGGGACAGACCCAGTACTTC. Amino acids: CSARRDRGQTQYF.

This clonotype occurred many times. The chain joins TRBV12-3 or TRBV12-4 to TRBJ2-5; D is undetermined. This CDR3 is 15 amino acids long. V was trimmed by 0 bases and J by 1 base, leaving 9 bases between them. DNA for the CDR3: TGTGCCAGCAGTTTAGCGCGACTCATCCAAGAGACCCAGTACTTC. Its protein is CASSLARLIQETQYF.

This clonotype appeared many times. This rearrangement joins TRBV7-2 to TRBJ2-3; D may match TRBD1 or TRBD2 (5 bases each). Per the germline V gene, CDR1 is SGHTA and CDR2 is FQGNSA. V lost 2 bases and J 6 bases, leaving 12 bases between the germline ends. The CDR3 totals 14 residues. DNA of the CDR3: TGTGCCAGCAGCTTACGCAGGGCGGGCGATACGCAGTATTTT. Protein: CASSLRRAGDTQYF. The full variable domain, in which reference TRBV7-2 and TRBJ2-3 provide the parts outside the CDR3, is GAGVSQSPSNKVTEKGKDVELRCDPISGHTALYWYRQSLGQGLEFLIYFQGNSAPDKSGLPSDRFSAERTGGSVSTLTIQRTQQEDSAVYLCASSLRRAGDTQYFGPGTRLTVL.

This clonotype was seen more than once but under ten times. The chain carries TRBV27 and TRBJ1-6; weak D call: TRBD1 (5 bases). This CDR3 comprises 16 residues. V was cut by 0 bases and J by 7 bases, with 13 bases left in between. The germline V gene has CDR1 MNHEY and CDR2 SMNVEV (reference sequence). CDR3 DNA sequence: TGTGCCAGCAGTTTATCATTTCCGGCAGGGAATTCACCCCTCCACTTT. It yields the protein CASSLSFPAGNSPLHF.